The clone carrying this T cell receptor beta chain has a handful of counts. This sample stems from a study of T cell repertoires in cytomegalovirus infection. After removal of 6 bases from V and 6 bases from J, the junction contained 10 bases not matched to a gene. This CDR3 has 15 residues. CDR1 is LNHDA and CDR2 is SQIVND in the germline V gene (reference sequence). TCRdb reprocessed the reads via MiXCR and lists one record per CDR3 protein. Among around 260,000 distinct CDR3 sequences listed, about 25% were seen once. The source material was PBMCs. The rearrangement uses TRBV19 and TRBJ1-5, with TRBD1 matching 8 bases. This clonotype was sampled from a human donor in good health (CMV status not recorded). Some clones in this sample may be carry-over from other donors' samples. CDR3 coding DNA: TGTGCCAGTAGCCCCCTGCCAGGGGGCGGTCAGCCCCAGCATTTT. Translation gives CASSPLPGGGQPQHF. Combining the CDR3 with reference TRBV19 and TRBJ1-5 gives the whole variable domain DGGITQSPKYLFRKEGQNVTLSCEQNLNHDAMYWYRQDPGQGLRLIYYSQIVNDFQKGDIAEGYSVSREKKESFPLTVTSAQKNPTAFYLCASSPLPGGGQPQHFGDGTRLSIL.